This T cell receptor beta chain is drawn from a study of technical replicates of blood from a few donors (TCRdb year 2017). Concerning this clone: Which antigen it targets is not known. Base qualities are not provided; no much larger clone lies one nucleotide away.

The protocol used for the library was the immunoSEQ multiplex PCR assay. TCRdb limited this immuneACCESS table to in-frame rearrangements with V and J called. A share of clones is missing; checked studies link under half to unresolved V genes, and the rest is unexplained. The sample table holds 84,000 or so clones, of which 93% were seen once. The ten largest clones represent 0.24% of the sample. V and J lose 1 base and 4 bases, and a span of 10 bases separates them. CDR1 and CDR2 were assigned from the germline V gene (reference sequence) as LNHNV and YYDKDF. The CDR3 covers 15 residues, taking in both the cysteine and the phenylalanine. Of the read, only the CDR3 DNA is kept; its 45 bases are in frame from base 1.

The specimen sequenced was T cells isolated from PBMCs. In this chain, TRBV15 is recombined with TRBJ1-4; the D gene is perhaps TRBD1, on 5 matching bases. The sequence was collected from a human donor in good health. The DNA reads TGTGCCACCAGCAGAGGGGGACTCGGTAATGAAAAACTGTTTTTT. Translation gives CATSRGGLGNEKLFF.